This T cell receptor beta chain derives from a study of cytomegalovirus exposure and HLA in healthy donors. For the study at large: From some 190 million T cells, an earlier analysis saw 120 million or so unique TCR beta sequences. General study findings and limits: Overall, roughly 170 TCR beta chains were annotated as cytomegalovirus-associated.

Worth noting for this clone: Its antigen is unknown.

CDR1 is MNHEY, CDR2 SMNVEV, per germline (reference sequence). The CDR3 has 11 amino acids. V gave up 6 bases and J gave up 2 bases, with 3 bases separating them. There were likely unrecorded immune exposures, though donors were nominally healthy when sampled. This PCR relied on a set of 60 Vbeta primers and 13 Jbeta primers. Some clones are missing from TCRdb's copy, which holds only in-frame ones; the method was immunoSEQ multiplex PCR. The sample table includes 150,000 or so clones. The sequencing input was PBMCs. This sequence was found in a man between 25 and 39 years old in good health and CMV-seronegative. V and J are TRBV27 and TRBJ2-3; D is uncertain. DNA for the CDR3: TGTGCCAGCAGGTACACAGATACGCAGTATTTT. This codes for CASRYTDTQYF.